Included here is one T cell receptor beta chain sequence, with context. This clonotype was observed a few times. The target of this receptor is not known. The record has no base qualities; no much larger clone is one base away. This entry is derived from a study of blood T cells in healthy people across ages (dated by TCRdb to the mid-2010s). Background on the whole study: In model experiments, roughly one uniquely barcoded TCR beta cDNA molecule per two T cells was captured by template switching. Age-related changes in TCR beta repertoire diversity were measured in the study by deep sequencing normalized with unique cDNA molecular identifiers. The donors were split into four age groups: young (average around 17 years), middle-aged (39), aged (roughly 68) and long-lived (roughly 86). To avoid experimental bias, donors of different ages were randomly spread across the sequencing lanes. The study analyzed two additional independent replicas of 1 million unique cDNA reads from the same blood draw for two donors, one aged 18 to 29 and one aged 80 or older. The paper's findings and limits, for the study overall: A strong correlation was found between observed TCR beta diversity and the percentage of naive T cells measured by flow cytometry. Donor CMV infection status was unknown, potentially confounding age-related changes in expanded clonotypes. Conclusive comparison of naive and antigen-experienced compartments was prevented by the profiling of bulk unsorted PBMCs. Estimates of total diversity based on one million sequenced T cells were considered lower bounds and underestimates. Compared with the aged group, the long-lived group had more naive CD4+ T cells, fewer expanded clones and increased TCR diversity, suggesting age selection. Observed TCR beta diversity per million T cells fell roughly linearly with age, and a significant reduction was already apparent by age around 36.

Donors were 39 systemically healthy Caucasian individuals from Russia aged roughly 6 to 100 years. Each donor gave roughly 9.5 milliliters of peripheral blood, collected into EDTA-treated Vacutainer tubes. Ficoll-Paque density-gradient centrifugation was used to isolate PBMCs, with at least 6 million obtained per sample. Total RNA, at least 6 micrograms per sample, was extracted from PBMCs with Trizol reagent. For every donor, an aliquot of PBMCs went through flow cytometry to measure the percentages of naive CD45RAhigh/CD27high T cells. Counted from cysteine to phenylalanine, this CDR3 has 14 amino acids. Only CDR3 DNA remains: 42 bases, in frame from the first base. Based on the germline V gene (reference sequence), the CDR1 and CDR2 sequences are PRHDT and FYEKMQ. V and J are truncated by 3 bases and 5 bases respectively, leaving an intervening sequence of 12 bases. Libraries came from 5' RACE. These reads were obtained on an Illumina HiSeq 2500. A second PCR of roughly 7 to 12 cycles was run with a J-beta primer mix and a sample-barcoded 5' primer. A template-switch 5' adaptor carrying 12 random nucleotides introduced a unique molecular identifier onto each TCR beta cDNA molecule. Each sample yielded at least 3 million CDR3-containing paired-end reads. All of the RNA was converted into first-strand cDNA using the Mint cDNA synthesis kit, with a TRBC-specific oligonucleotide serving as the primer. After uracil-DNA glycosylase treatment, a first 18-cycle PCR used universal primers M1SS and BC2_uni_R on all cDNA. The source study handled its data this way. For normalization, 1 million high-quality reads, each with a distinct molecular identifier, were randomly selected from each sample. Reads sharing molecular identifiers were discarded rather than binned into consensus sequences. MiTCR, set to a Q25 quality threshold and the strictest error-elimination algorithm, was used for CDR3 identification, clonotype clustering and error correction. Lower-bound total TCR beta diversity was estimated with a nonparametric unseen species model using Euler transformation. TCRdb itself trimmed the public reads at Q25 with fastp, ran MiXCR and retained productive beta chains. Identical CDR3 protein sequences are pooled into one entry, listed with their most common genes and DNA. The V and J calls and clone size are TCRdb's, not the authors'. The sample table holds 850,000 to 1,000,000 distinct CDR3 sequences, of which around 46% were seen once. Roughly 12% of the sample belongs to the ten largest clones.

Recombination connected TRBV13 to TRBJ2-3; TRBD2 is possibly the D segment (5 matching bases). The receptor comes from a man aged 30 to 39 in good health. The sequencing sample was made of blood. CDR3 region: CASSFGSVGDTQYF. The DNA sequence is as follows: TGTGCCAGCAGCTTTGGTAGCGTGGGAGATACGCAGTATTTT.